The 27 T cell receptor beta chains listed next were all sequenced from one sample in a study of cytomegalovirus exposure and HLA in healthy donors. PCR was performed using 60 Vbeta and 13 Jbeta primers. Only in-frame clones appear in the TCRdb table, and some are missing; sequencing was by immunoSEQ multiplex PCR. The sample holds 120,000 or so clones, around three quarters seen once. Input material: PBMCs. These receptors all come from a young man in good health and CMV-seronegative.

The V call is TRBV11-3, the J call TRBJ2-3, with 9 bases matching TRBD1. This CDR3 has 15 residues. V gave up 4 bases and J gave up 1 base; unmatched junction bases: 3. CDR1 is SGHNT and CDR2 is YENEEA in the germline V gene. The CDR3 nucleotides are TGTGCCAGCAGCTACCGGACAGGGGGCACAGATACGCAGTATTTT. As protein: CASSYRTGGTDTQYF.

The J gene is TRBJ2-2, the V gene TRBV21-1; the table gives TRBD2 as D, unverified against the DNA. TRBV21-1 is a pseudogene. The CDR3 is 17 amino acids. CDR3 sequence: CASSKRGREDNTGELFF. The CDR3 coding sequence is TGTGCCAGCAGCAAAAGGGGGCGGGAGGACAACACCGGGGAGCTGTTTTTT.

The DNA of the CDR3 is TGTGCCAGCAGAGCCGGGACAGTTAACTATGGCTACACCTTC. This sequence encodes CASRAGTVNYGYTF. The rearrangement links TRBV7-8 to TRBJ1-2, with 7 nucleotides matching TRBD1. Germline CDR1 SGHVS, CDR2 FQNEAQ. Trimming took 6 bases from V and 1 from J; bases not matched to a gene: 5. This CDR3 comprises 14 residues.

The chain is built from TRBV4-1 and TRBJ2-1; maybe TRBD2 (6 bases). Germline V lookup: CDR1 MGHRA, CDR2 YSYEKL. The V end was cut by 6 bases, the J end by 2 bases, with 17 bases between. This CDR3 has 16 amino acids. CDR3 sequence reads: CASRPSERVTYNEQFF. For the CDR3, the DNA is TGCGCCAGCAGGCCCAGCGAGCGGGTTACCTACAATGAGCAGTTCTTC.

This clone was seen only a few times. J is TRBJ1-1 and V is TRBV2; D may be TRBD1 (6 bases). The CDR3 totals 15 residues. V shed 6 bases and J shed 4 bases, with 18 bases lying between them. CDR1 and CDR2 (germline): SNHLY, FYNNEI. The CDR3 loop is CASREQGWRGTEAFF. Here the CDR3 DNA reads TGTGCCAGCAGAGAACAGGGATGGCGGGGCACTGAAGCTTTCTTT.

The chain employs TRBV7-9 and TRBJ2-1, with TRBD1 matching 7 bases. Trimming took 2 bases from V and 7 from J; bases not matched to a gene: 2. Germline CDR1 reads SEHNR; CDR2 reads FQNEAQ (reference sequence). The CDR3 length is 13 residues. For the CDR3, the DNA is TGTGCCAGCAGCTTACTACAGGGGAATGAGCAGTTCTTC. It encodes CASSLLQGNEQFF. Full variable domain (missing parts from reference TRBV7-9 and TRBJ2-1): DTGVSQNPRHKITKRGQNVTFRCDPISEHNRLYWYRQTLGQGPEFLTYFQNEAQLEKSRLLSDRFSAERPKGSFSTLEIQRTEQGDSAMYLCASSLLQGNEQFFGPGTRLTVL.

The rearrangement links TRBV10-3 to TRBJ2-7; D is ambiguous. Germline CDR1 ENHRY, CDR2 SYGVKD. Deletions cut 4 bases from V and 1 base from J, with 14 bases between. The CDR3 spans 15 residues. The CDR3 region has the DNA TGTGCCATCAGTGTAACCGGTTCATTTTCCTACGAGCAGTACTTC. Its protein is CAISVTGSFSYEQYF.

The rearrangement links TRBV5-1 to TRBJ1-2; 8 bases fit TRBD1. The V gene's germline CDR1 is SGHRS and CDR2 YFSETQ. The ends lost 0 bases at V and 6 bases at J; junction bases unmatched: 4. The CDR3 is 14 residues long. DNA of the CDR3: TGCGCCAGCAGCTTGGGACAGGGGTTCAATGGCTACACCTTC. It codes for CASSLGQGFNGYTF.

V usage is TRBV7-8 and J usage is TRBJ2-1; 7 positions match TRBD2. The CDR3 is 14 amino acids. Trimming at V came to 3 bases and at J to 7 bases, leaving 6 bases not matched to a gene. Germline V gives CDR1 SGHVS, CDR2 FQNEAQ. CDR3 sequence (DNA): TGTGCCAGCAGCTTGCCTGCTAGCGGTAATGAGCAGTTCTTC. Its translation: CASSLPASGNEQFF.

This clone is a singleton in its sample. The chain uses TRBV11-2 and TRBJ2-7; D is possibly TRBD2 (5 bases). Germline assignment: CDR1 SGHAT and CDR2 FQNNGV. Trimming stripped 8 bases from V and 1 base from J, with 15 bases between. The CDR3 has 14 amino acids. CDR3 loop: CASAAEGGSYEQYF. CDR3 coding DNA: TGTGCCAGCGCTGCCGAGGGTGGGTCCTACGAGCAGTACTTC.

J is TRBJ2-1 and V is TRBV19; the match to TRBD2 covers 11 bases. Trimming removed 5 bases from V and 12 bases from J; junction bases left unmatched: 9. CDR3 length: 14 residues. The germline gives CDR1 LNHDA, CDR2 SQIVND (reference sequence). CDR3 in DNA: TGTGCCAGTAGTTTCGCCCTAGCGGGAGGATGGCAGTTCTTC. Protein product: CASSFALAGGWQFF.

This chain connects TRBV19 to TRBJ1-5; D unclear. V lost 3 bases, J lost 0 bases, and 12 bases lay in between. Germline V gives CDR1 LNHDA, CDR2 SQIVND (reference sequence). This CDR3 comprises 16 residues. CDR3 region: CASSITTGGSNQPQHF. CDR3 nucleotide sequence: TGTGCCAGTAGTATTACGACGGGAGGTAGCAATCAGCCCCAGCATTTT. Combining the CDR3 with reference TRBV19 and TRBJ1-5 gives the whole variable domain DGGITQSPKYLFRKEGQNVTLSCEQNLNHDAMYWYRQDPGQGLRLIYYSQIVNDFQKGDIAEGYSVSREKKESFPLTVTSAQKNPTAFYLCASSITTGGSNQPQHFGDGTRLSIL.

The chain is built from TRBV28 and TRBJ1-4; TRBD1 matches 7 bases. The trim removed 6 bases at V and 3 bases at J, leaving 4 bases unmatched. CDR1 is MDHEN, CDR2 SYDVKM, per germline. The CDR3 loop spans 14 amino acids. The CDR3 region is CASSRQGANEKLFF. The CDR3 coding sequence is TGTGCCAGCAGCAGACAGGGAGCTAATGAAAAACTGTTTTTT.

The V call is TRBV30, the J call TRBJ1-2; maybe TRBD1 (6 bases). V was clipped by 3 bases and J by 6 bases, with 11 bases between them. CDR3 length: 12 amino acids. Germline-derived CDR1 and CDR2 are GTSNPN and SVGIG (reference sequence). The CDR3, as DNA: TGTGCCTGGAGGACCGGGACAAATGGCTACACCTTC. The encoded protein is CAWRTGTNGYTF. The full variable domain, with the rest looked up from reference TRBV30 and TRBJ1-2, is SQTIHQWPATLVQPVGSPLSLECTVEGTSNPNLYWYRQAAGRGLQLLFYSVGIGQISSEVPQNLSASRPQDRQFILSSKKLLLSDSGFYLCAWRTGTNGYTFGSGTRLTVV.

The chain links TRBV25-1 to TRBJ1-2, with D perhaps TRBD1 (6 bases). The V end was cut by 2 bases, the J end by 6 bases, with 19 bases between. Germline loops: CDR1 MGHDK, CDR2 SYGVNS. This CDR3 has 16 residues. CDR3 in DNA: TGTGCCAGCAGTGAAATAGGGGGATACAACTTCGATGGCTACACCTTC. Translation: CASSEIGGYNFDGYTF.

This clone was recorded a few times. The chain's CDR3 is CASSVGQSTYEQYF. The DNA of the CDR3 is TGTGCCAGCAGTGTCGGACAGAGTACCTACGAGCAGTACTTC. The rearrangement uses TRBV6-5 and TRBJ2-7; the D gene is possibly TRBD1 (6 bases). CDR3 size: 14 residues. Germline CDR1 reads MNHEY; CDR2 reads SVGAGI. V was pared by 5 bases and J by 2 bases, with 13 bases between.

This clone was found a few times. The CDR3 sequence is CASSLSVGGYEQYF. CDR3 DNA sequence: TGTGCCAGCAGTTTATCGGTAGGGGGCTACGAGCAGTACTTC. The chain is built from TRBV27 and TRBJ2-7; tentatively, D is TRBD1 (6 bases). V gave up 0 bases and J gave up 3 bases, with 9 bases separating them. The CDR3 consists of 14 residues. CDR1 is MNHEY and CDR2 is SMNVEV in the germline V gene (reference sequence).

This clone appeared a few times. This chain uses TRBV6-4 with TRBJ2-3, with a weak D call TRBD2 (5 bases). V lost 2 bases to trimming and J lost 3 bases, with 6 bases between them. Germline CDR1 reads MRHNA; CDR2 reads SNTAGT. The CDR3 runs to 13 residues. In DNA, the CDR3 is TGTGCCAGCAGTGACAGGGAGACAGATACGCAGTATTTT. As protein: CASSDRETDTQYF.

The chain carries TRBV19 and TRBJ2-4; D uncertain. Germline V lookup: CDR1 LNHDA, CDR2 SQIVND (reference sequence). The CDR3 has 15 amino acids. The V gene lost 0 bases and the J gene lost 3 bases, with 9 bases spanning the gap. The CDR3 here is CASSIEVANKNIQYF. The CDR3 coding sequence is TGTGCCAGTAGTATAGAGGTAGCCAACAAAAACATTCAGTACTTC.

The chain uses TRBV4-2 and TRBJ2-3; 12 bases are a match to TRBD2. The trim removed 0 bases at V and 3 bases at J, leaving 13 bases unmatched. The CDR3 has 20 residues. CDR1 is LGHNA, CDR2 YNFKEQ, per germline. The CDR3 loop reads CASSQDASGRAASATDTQYF. CDR3 nucleotide sequence: TGTGCCAGCAGCCAAGACGCTAGCGGGAGGGCGGCCAGCGCGACAGATACGCAGTATTTT.

The chain combines TRBV10-1 with TRBJ2-1; 13 bases line up with TRBD2. The CDR3 runs to 17 residues. V was pared by 3 bases and J by 4 bases, with 6 bases of the junction left unmatched. Germline CDR1 and CDR2: WNHNN and SYGVQD (reference sequence). The CDR3 sequence is CASSDGGLAGVYNEQFF. CDR3 bases: TGCGCCAGCAGTGATGGTGGACTAGCGGGAGTTTACAATGAGCAGTTCTTC.

This clone was observed a single time. The rearrangement links TRBV28 to TRBJ1-5; D is unclear. Trimming removed 4 bases from V and 0 bases from J, with 13 bases in between. Germline-derived CDR1 and CDR2 are MDHEN and SYDVKM. The CDR3 totals 16 residues. CDR3 DNA: TGTGCCAGCAGTTCCAGGAATCTCTATAGCAATCAGCCCCAGCATTTT. Its protein product is CASSSRNLYSNQPQHF.

The chain carries TRBV7-2 and TRBJ2-7; 7 bases align to TRBD2. This CDR3 has 15 residues. Germline V CDR1 and CDR2: SGHTA, FQGNSA. V lost 4 bases and J lost 6; bases outside the gene matches: 12. This CDR3 reads CASSSASGEWGEQYF. CDR3 DNA: TGTGCCAGCAGCTCCGCTAGCGGAGAATGGGGCGAGCAGTACTTC. Drawing the rest from reference TRBV7-2 and TRBJ2-7, the complete variable domain is GAGVSQSPSNKVTEKGKDVELRCDPISGHTALYWYRQSLGQGLEFLIYFQGNSAPDKSGLPSDRFSAERTGGSVSTLTIQRTQQEDSAVYLCASSSASGEWGEQYFGPGTRLTVT.

The rearrangement joins TRBV5-1 to TRBJ2-7; tentative D call: TRBD2 (5 bases). The CDR3 sequence is 13 residues long. Germline V gene data show CDR1 as SGHRS and CDR2 as YFSETQ. V dropped 5 bases and J dropped 0 bases, with 9 bases sitting between them. The CDR3 spells CASSSSGSYEQYF. CDR3 DNA sequence: TGCGCCAGCAGTTCAAGCGGCTCCTACGAGCAGTACTTC.

The rearrangement links TRBV7-9 to TRBJ1-2; D unresolved. Germline CDR1 is SEHNR and CDR2 is FQNEAQ (reference sequence). CDR3 length: 12 amino acids. The V and J ends lost 0 bases and 6 bases respectively, with 5 bases between them. As DNA, the CDR3 is TGTGCCAGCAGCTTAGCTGGGCATGGCTACACCTTC. Translated: CASSLAGHGYTF. Full variable domain (remainder filled in from reference TRBV7-9 and TRBJ1-2): DTGVSQNPRHKITKRGQNVTFRCDPISEHNRLYWYRQTLGQGPEFLTYFQNEAQLEKSRLLSDRFSAERPKGSFSTLEIQRTEQGDSAMYLCASSLAGHGYTFGSGTRLTVV.

In this sample, this clone turned up a few times. The rearrangement links TRBV6-1 to TRBJ2-4; D is ambiguous. The CDR3 is 12 amino acids. V was clipped by 6 bases and J by 7 bases, with 10 bases between them. Germline CDR1 MNHNS, CDR2 SASEGT. The CDR3 is CASSEEPNIQYF. The CDR3 DNA sequence: TGTGCCAGCAGCGAGGAGCCTAACATTCAGTACTTC.

The chain has TRBV27 and TRBJ2-7; tentatively, D is TRBD1 (6 bases). The CDR3 has 15 residues. The V gene lost 3 bases and the J gene lost 3 bases, with 15 bases spanning the gap. CDR1 MNHEY and CDR2 SMNVEV come from the germline V gene (reference sequence). CDR3 sequence reads: CASSFQGAGVYEQYF. CDR3 DNA: TGTGCCAGCAGTTTTCAAGGGGCAGGGGTCTACGAGCAGTACTTC.